The rows below give T cell receptor beta chains drawn from one sample of a study of cytomegalovirus exposure and HLA in healthy donors. Assay used: immunoSEQ multiplex PCR; TCRdb lists only in-frame clones, some missing. The table shows more than 50,000 clones, with 55% to 75% occurring only once. The sequenced sample was PBMCs. The origin of the receptors is a man between 35 and 55 years old in good health and CMV-seropositive. CDR3s include the opening cysteine and the closing phenylalanine or tryptophan. The D gene is left open where the match is weak. Only some rows state a clone size, as once, few, many or a class for expanded clones.

>.|TRBJ1-3|TRBV2|13|.
CASSGQAGNTIYF
>.|TRBJ1-2|TRBV30|14|few
CASYGGNANYGYTF
>TRBD1|TRBJ2-7|TRBV7-2|13|.
CASSSQGAYEQYF
>.|TRBJ1-1|TRBV4-3|18|.
CASSQAPRPGLLNTEAFF
>.|TRBJ2-5|TRBV9|15|.
CASSVATGPSETQYF
>TRBD2|TRBJ2-4|TRBV6-1|15|few
CASTGTSGGGNIQYF
>.|TRBJ1-2|TRBV6-5|11|.
CASSTGLGYTF
>TRBD2|TRBJ2-2|TRBV7-7|16|.
CASSSQTSGAGGELFF
>.|TRBJ2-4|TRBV6-1|15|.
CASSESGENKNIQYF
>TRBD1|TRBJ2-7|TRBV5-4|13|.
CASSRTGSYEQYF
>.|TRBJ2-3|TRBV5-4|15|.
CASSLGRGGTDTQYF
>TRBD1|TRBJ1-2|TRBV6-1|15|.
CASSESLQGNYGYTF
>.|TRBJ2-5|TRBV11-2|16|.
CASSLRGSVAGETQYF
>TRBD2|TRBJ2-7|TRBV5-4|15|.
CASSLELAGGYEQYF
>TRBD1|TRBJ1-6|TRBV5-4|15|.
CASSLRQGLSSPLHF
>TRBD1|TRBJ1-4|TRBV2|16|.
CASKKQGLATNEKLFF
>.|TRBJ1-1|TRBV4-3|15|few
CASSPLGGLGTEAFF
>.|TRBJ1-4|TRBV6-1|13|.
CATGVSTNEKLFF
>TRBD2|TRBJ2-3|TRBV5-1|14|few
CASRAGGPEDTQYF
>.|TRBJ1-2|TRBV20-1|11|.
CSASDRSFFLF
>.|TRBJ1-2|TRBV29-1|11|few
CSGSDNYGYTF
>.|TRBJ1-6|TRBV14|15|.
CASSQSRGRDSPLHF
>.|TRBJ2-4|TRBV5-6|17|.
CASSLSGLISSANIQYF
>.|TRBJ1-2|TRBV5-1|14|.
CASSLGWGEEGYTF
>TRBD2|TRBJ2-1|TRBV5-1|16|.
CASSSPQASGGDEQFF
>.|TRBJ2-1|TRBV7-3|14|.
CASSLGLEPNEQFF
>TRBD2|TRBJ2-1|TRBV5-1|18|.
CASSLRGLAGGTYNEQFF